The 6 T cell receptor beta chains reported below all come from one sample, sequenced in a study of cytotoxic CD8 clonotypes in ibrutinib-treated CLL (dated by TCRdb to the early 2020s). Library method: the immunoSEQ multiplex PCR assay. The clones in this table, taken by TCRdb from immuneACCESS, are in-frame only. Not every clone is retained; where verified, under half of the shortfall comes from an unresolved V gene, and the cause of the rest is unknown. The table for this sample lists over 25,000 clones; about three fifths of them were counted only once. Around 13% of the sample is in the top ten clones. The specimen was PBMCs, collected before ibrutinib treatment. These receptors originate from a human donor with chronic lymphocytic leukemia.

The J gene is TRBJ2-7, the V gene TRBV2; D is undetermined. The germline CDR1 and CDR2 sequences are SNHLY and FYNNEI. V lost 7 bases and J lost 2, with 9 bases in between. This CDR3 contains 12 residues. The chain's CDR3 is CASKPETYEQYF. Written as DNA, the CDR3 is TGTGCCAGCAAACCGGAGACCTACGAGCAGTACTTC.

This clone is deemed medium-sized. The chain joins TRBV5-1 to TRBJ1-2, with D maybe TRBD1 (5 bases). This CDR3 region has 15 residues. Trimming stripped 0 bases from V and 4 bases from J, with 13 bases between. Per germline, CDR1 SGHRS and CDR2 YFSETQ. CDR3 sequence (DNA): TGCGCCAGCAGCTTGGTTCCAGGGAGCGCCTATGGCTACACCTTC. It specifies CASSLVPGSAYGYTF.

The rearrangement uses TRBV11-2 and TRBJ1-2; D gene ambiguous. CDR1 SGHAT and CDR2 FQNNGV come from the germline V gene. V lost 1 base and J lost 6, with 12 bases in between. This CDR3 region has 14 residues. CDR3 sequence: CASSLGTLDHGYTF. Written as DNA, the CDR3 is TGTGCCAGCAGCTTAGGGACCCTAGACCATGGCTACACCTTC. The variable domain in full, with the rest retrieved from reference TRBV11-2 and TRBJ1-2, is EAGVAQSPRYKIIEKRQSVAFWCNPISGHATLYWYQQILGQGPKLLIQFQNNGVVDDSQLPKDRFSAERLKGVDSTLKIQPAKLEDSAVYLCASSLGTLDHGYTFGSGTRLTVV.

Only one count was recorded for this clone. V gene TRBV18 combines with J gene TRBJ1-5, with no clear D. The V gene's germline CDR1 is KGHSH and CDR2 LQKENI. The CDR3 spans 13 residues. Trimming stripped 5 bases from V and 7 bases from J, with 12 bases between. CDR3 coding DNA: TGTGCCAGCTCAACGGGCAGGAGCCAGCCCCAGCATTTT. It specifies CASSTGRSQPQHF.

This sequence joins TRBV28 and TRBJ2-7, with D perhaps TRBD1 (6 bases). Per germline, CDR1 MDHEN and CDR2 SYDVKM. Trimming removed 4 bases at V and 12 bases at J, with 13 bases between. This CDR3 comprises 11 residues. The CDR3 nucleotides read TGTGCCAGCAGTTCTTACAGGGATATGTACTTC. Translating it yields CASSSYRDMYF.

This clone was counted once. V and J are TRBV5-6 and TRBJ2-4; D not certain. The germline gives CDR1 SGHDT, CDR2 YYEEEE. Trimming took 5 bases from V and 8 from J, leaving 17 bases between them. This CDR3 is built from 14 residues. This CDR3 reads CASSRLLGPYIQYF. In DNA form, the CDR3 reads TGTGCCAGCAGTAGACTCCTCGGACCATACATTCAGTACTTC.